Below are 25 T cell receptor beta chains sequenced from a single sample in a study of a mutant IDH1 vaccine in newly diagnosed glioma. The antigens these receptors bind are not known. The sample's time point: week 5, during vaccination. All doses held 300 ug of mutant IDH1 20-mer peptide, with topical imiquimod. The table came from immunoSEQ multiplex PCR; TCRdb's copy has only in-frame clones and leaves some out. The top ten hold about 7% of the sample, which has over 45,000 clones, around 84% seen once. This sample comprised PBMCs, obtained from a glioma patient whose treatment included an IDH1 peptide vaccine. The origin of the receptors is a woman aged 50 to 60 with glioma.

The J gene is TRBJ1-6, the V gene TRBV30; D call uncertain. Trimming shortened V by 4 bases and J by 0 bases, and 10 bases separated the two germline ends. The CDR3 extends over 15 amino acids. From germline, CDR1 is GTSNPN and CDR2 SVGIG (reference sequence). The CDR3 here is CAWMGRRSYNSPLHF. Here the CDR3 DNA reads TGTGCCTGGATGGGTCGTCGCTCCTATAATTCACCCCTCCACTTT.

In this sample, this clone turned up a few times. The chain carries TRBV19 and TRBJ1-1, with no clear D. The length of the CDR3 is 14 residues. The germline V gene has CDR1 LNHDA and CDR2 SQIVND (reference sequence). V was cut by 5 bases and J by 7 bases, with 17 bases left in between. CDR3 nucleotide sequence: TGTGCCAGTAGTGTTCAGCGGAACCATGGTGAAGCTTTCTTT. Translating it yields CASSVQRNHGEAFF. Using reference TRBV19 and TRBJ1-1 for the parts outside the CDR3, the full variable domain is DGGITQSPKYLFRKEGQNVTLSCEQNLNHDAMYWYRQDPGQGLRLIYYSQIVNDFQKGDIAEGYSVSREKKESFPLTVTSAQKNPTAFYLCASSVQRNHGEAFFGQGTRLTVV.

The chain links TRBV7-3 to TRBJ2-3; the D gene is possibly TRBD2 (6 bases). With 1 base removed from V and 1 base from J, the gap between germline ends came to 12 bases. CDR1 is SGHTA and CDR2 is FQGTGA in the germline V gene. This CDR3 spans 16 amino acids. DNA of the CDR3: TGTGCCAGCAGCTTAATACCCGGGGGAGGCACAGATACGCAGTATTTT. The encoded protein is CASSLIPGGGTDTQYF.

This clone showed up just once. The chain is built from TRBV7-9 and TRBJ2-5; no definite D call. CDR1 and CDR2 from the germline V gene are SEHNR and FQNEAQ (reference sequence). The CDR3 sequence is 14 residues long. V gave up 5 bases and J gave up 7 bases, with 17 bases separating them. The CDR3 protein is CASSPAGPLGTQYF. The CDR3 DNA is TGTGCCAGCAGCCCAGCCGGACCTTTAGGGACCCAGTACTTC.

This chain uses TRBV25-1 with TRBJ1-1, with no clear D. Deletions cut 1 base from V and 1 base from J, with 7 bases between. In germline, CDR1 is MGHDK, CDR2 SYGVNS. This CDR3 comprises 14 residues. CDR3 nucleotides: TGTGCCAGCAGTGAATTGAGTAGGAACACTGAAGCTTTCTTT. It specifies CASSELSRNTEAFF.

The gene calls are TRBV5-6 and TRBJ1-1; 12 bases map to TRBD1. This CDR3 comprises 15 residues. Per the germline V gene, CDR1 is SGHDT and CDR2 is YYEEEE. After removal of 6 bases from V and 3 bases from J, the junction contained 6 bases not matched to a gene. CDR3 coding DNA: TGTGCCAGCACGGGGGACAGGGGGCGCGACACTGAAGCTTTCTTT. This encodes CASTGDRGRDTEAFF.

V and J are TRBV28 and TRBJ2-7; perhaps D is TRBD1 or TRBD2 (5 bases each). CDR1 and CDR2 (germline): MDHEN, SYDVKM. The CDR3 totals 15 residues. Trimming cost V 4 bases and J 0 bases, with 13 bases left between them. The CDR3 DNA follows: TGTGCCAGCAGTTCCCGGGACGGAGACTCCTACGAGCAGTACTTC. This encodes CASSSRDGDSYEQYF.

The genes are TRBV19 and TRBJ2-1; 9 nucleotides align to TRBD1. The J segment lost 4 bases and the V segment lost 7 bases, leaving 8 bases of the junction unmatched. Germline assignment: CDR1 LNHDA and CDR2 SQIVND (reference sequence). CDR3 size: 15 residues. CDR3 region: CASNGGQGTYNEQFF. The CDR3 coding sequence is TGTGCCAGTAATGGGGGACAGGGAACTTACAATGAGCAGTTCTTC. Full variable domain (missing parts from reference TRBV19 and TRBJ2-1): DGGITQSPKYLFRKEGQNVTLSCEQNLNHDAMYWYRQDPGQGLRLIYYSQIVNDFQKGDIAEGYSVSREKKESFPLTVTSAQKNPTAFYLCASNGGQGTYNEQFFGPGTRLTVL.

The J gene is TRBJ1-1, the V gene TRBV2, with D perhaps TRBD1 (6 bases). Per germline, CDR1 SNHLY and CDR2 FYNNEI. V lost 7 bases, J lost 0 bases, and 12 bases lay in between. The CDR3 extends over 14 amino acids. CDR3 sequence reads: CASKTGLMNTEAFF. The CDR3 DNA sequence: TGTGCCAGCAAGACAGGATTAATGAACACTGAAGCTTTCTTT.

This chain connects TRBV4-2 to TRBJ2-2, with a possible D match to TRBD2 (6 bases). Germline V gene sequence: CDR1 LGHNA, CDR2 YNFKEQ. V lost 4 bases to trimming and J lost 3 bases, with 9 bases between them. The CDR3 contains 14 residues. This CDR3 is CASSPTRDTGELFF. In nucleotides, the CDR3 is TGTGCCAGCAGCCCGACTAGGGACACCGGGGAGCTGTTTTTT.

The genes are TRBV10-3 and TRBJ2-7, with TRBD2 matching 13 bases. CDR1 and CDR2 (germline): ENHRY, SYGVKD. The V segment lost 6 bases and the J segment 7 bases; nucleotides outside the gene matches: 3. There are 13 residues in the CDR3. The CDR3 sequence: CAIRTGLAGEQYF. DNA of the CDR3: TGTGCCATCAGAACGGGACTAGCGGGGGAGCAGTACTTC.

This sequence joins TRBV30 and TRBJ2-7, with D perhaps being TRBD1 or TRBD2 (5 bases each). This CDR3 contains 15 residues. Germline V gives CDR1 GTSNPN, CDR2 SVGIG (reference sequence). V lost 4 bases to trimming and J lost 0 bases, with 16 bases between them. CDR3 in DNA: TGTGCCTGGAATTTGGACGGGGCGAGCTCCTACGAGCAGTACTTC. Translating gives CAWNLDGASSYEQYF.

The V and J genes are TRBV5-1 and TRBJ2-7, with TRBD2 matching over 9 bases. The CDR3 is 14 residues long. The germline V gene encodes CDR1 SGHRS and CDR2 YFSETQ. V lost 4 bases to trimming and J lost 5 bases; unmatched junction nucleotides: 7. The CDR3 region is CASSREAGGNEQYF. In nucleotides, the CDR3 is TGCGCCAGCAGCCGGGAAGCGGGGGGAAACGAGCAGTACTTC.

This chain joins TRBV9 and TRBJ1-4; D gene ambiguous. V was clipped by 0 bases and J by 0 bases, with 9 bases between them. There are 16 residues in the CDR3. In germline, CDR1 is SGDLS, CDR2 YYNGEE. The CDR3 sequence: CASSVVAAATNEKLFF. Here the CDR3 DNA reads TGTGCCAGCAGCGTAGTGGCGGCAGCAACTAATGAAAAACTGTTTTTT.

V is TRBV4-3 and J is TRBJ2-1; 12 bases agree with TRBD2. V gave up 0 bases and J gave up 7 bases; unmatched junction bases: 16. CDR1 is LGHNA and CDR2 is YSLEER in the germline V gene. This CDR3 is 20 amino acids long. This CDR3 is CASSQDLASGGAAWQNEQFF. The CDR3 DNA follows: TGCGCCAGCAGCCAAGATCTGGCTAGCGGGGGGGCCGCATGGCAGAATGAGCAGTTCTTC.

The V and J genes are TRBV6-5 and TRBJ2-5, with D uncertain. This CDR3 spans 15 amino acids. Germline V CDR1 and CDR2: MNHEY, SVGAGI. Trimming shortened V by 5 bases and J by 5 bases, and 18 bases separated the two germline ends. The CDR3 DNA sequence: TGTGCCAGCAGTACCGAGACACGGCGAAGGGAGACCCAGTACTTC. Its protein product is CASSTETRRRETQYF.

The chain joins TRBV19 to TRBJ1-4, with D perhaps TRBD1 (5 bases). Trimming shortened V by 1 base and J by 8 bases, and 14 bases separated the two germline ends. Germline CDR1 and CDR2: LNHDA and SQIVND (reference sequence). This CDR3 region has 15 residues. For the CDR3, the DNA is TGTGCCAGTAGTATAGCGGGGCAGGGAAACGAAAAACTGTTTTTT. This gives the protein CASSIAGQGNEKLFF.

CDR3 region: CASSQVGTAPVKEAFF. CDR3 coding DNA: TGTGCCAGCAGCCAAGTCGGCACAGCCCCTGTTAAAGAAGCTTTCTTT. The V call is TRBV4-2, the J call TRBJ1-1; D gene unclear. The length of the CDR3 is 16 residues. Between the trimmed V and J ends, which lost 1 base and 8 bases, there was a span of 20 bases. Germline V gene data show CDR1 as LGHNA and CDR2 as YNFKEQ.

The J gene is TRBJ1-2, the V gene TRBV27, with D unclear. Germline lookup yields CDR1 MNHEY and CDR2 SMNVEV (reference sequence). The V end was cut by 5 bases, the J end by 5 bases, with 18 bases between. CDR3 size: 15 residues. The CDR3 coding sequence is TGTGCCAGCAGTCCCTACGGTATCGTGGGGTATGGCTACACCTTC. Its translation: CASSPYGIVGYGYTF.

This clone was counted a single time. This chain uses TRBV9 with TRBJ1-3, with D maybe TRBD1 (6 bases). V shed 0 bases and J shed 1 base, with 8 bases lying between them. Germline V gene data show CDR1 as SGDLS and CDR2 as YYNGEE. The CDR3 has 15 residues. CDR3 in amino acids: CASSVGTESGNTIYF. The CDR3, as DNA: TGTGCCAGCAGCGTAGGGACAGAGTCTGGAAACACCATATATTTT.

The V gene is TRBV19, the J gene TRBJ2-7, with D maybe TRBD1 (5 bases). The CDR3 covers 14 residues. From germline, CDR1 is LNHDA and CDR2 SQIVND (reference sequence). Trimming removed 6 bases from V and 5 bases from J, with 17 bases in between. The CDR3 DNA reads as TGTGCCAGTAGCCCGAATTCAGGGTCCCACGAGCAGTACTTC. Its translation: CASSPNSGSHEQYF.

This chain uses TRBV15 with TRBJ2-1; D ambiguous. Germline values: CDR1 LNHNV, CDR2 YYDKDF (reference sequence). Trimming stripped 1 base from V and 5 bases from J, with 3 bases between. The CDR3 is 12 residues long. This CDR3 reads CATSRANNEQFF. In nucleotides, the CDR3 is TGTGCCACCAGCAGAGCAAACAATGAGCAGTTCTTC.

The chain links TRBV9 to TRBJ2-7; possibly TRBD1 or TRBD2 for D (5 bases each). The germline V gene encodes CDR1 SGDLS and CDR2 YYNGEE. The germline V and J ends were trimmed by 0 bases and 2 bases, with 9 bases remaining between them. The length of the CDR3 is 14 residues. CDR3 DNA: TGTGCCAGCAGCGTAGGGGGGAACGCCTACGAGCAGTACTTC. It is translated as CASSVGGNAYEQYF.

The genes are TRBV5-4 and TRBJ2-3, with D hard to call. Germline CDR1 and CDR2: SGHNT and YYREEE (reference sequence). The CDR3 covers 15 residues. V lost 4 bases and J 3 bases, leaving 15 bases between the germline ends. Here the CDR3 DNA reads TGTGCCAGCAGCCCAACTACAGCCTTAACAGATACGCAGTATTTT. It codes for CASSPTTALTDTQYF.

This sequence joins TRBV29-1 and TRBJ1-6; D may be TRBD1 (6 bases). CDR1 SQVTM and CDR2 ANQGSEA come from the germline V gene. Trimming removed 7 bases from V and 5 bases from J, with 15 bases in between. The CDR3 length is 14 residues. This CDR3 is CSALVPGDNSPLHF. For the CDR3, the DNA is TGCAGCGCCCTGGTTCCAGGGGATAATTCACCCCTCCACTTT. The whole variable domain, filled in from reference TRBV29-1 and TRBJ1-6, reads SAVISQKPSRDICQRGTSLTIQCQVDSQVTMMFWYRQQPGQSLTLIATANQGSEATYESGFVIDKFPISRPNLTFSTLTVSNMSPEDSSIYLCSALVPGDNSPLHFGNGTRLTVT.